This T cell receptor (beta chain) is from a study of shared clonotypes between healthy human individuals. The CDR3 extends over 12 amino acids. CDR1 is MDHEN, CDR2 SYDVKM, per germline. V was pared by 10 bases and J by 1 base, with 10 bases between. The protocol was immunoSEQ multiplex PCR, while the TCRdb copy is restricted to in-frame clones and leaves out a portion. The sample carries 2.3 million or so clones, more than 85% recorded once. This TCR was sampled from a man younger than 30 in good health. Some clones in this sample may be carry-over from other donors' samples. Sequencing was done on a sample of naive CD4+ T cells from PBMCs. Subset specified: CD45RA+ positively selected. The chain employs TRBV28 and TRBJ2-5; D possibly corresponds to TRBD2 (7 bases). The CDR3 reads CATGGAQETQYF. The CDR3 coding sequence is TGTGCCACTGGGGGGGCCCAAGAGACCCAGTACTTC.